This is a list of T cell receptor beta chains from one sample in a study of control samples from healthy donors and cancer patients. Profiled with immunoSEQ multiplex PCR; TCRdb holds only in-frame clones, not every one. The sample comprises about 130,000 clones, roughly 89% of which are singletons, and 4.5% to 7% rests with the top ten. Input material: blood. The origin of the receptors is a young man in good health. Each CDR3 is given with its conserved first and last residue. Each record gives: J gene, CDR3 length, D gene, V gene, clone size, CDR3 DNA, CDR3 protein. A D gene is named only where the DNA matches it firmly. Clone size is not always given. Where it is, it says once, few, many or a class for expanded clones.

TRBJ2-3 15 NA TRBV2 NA TGTGCCAGCAGGGGTACGGGACGGGGCACAGATACGCAGTATTTT CASRGTGRGTDTQYF
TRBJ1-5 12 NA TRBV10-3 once TGTGCCATCAGTGAGAGCAATCAGCCCCAGCATTTT CAISESNQPQHF
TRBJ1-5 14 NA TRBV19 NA TGTGCCAGCAAACAGGGAATAGGAAATCAGCCCCAGCATTTT CASKQGIGNQPQHF
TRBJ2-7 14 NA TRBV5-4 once TGTGCCAGCAGCCCTGGCGGGACACCCCTCGAGCAGTACTTC CASSPGGTPLEQYF
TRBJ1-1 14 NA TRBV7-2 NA TGTGCCAGCAGCTCTCGACAGTGGTACACTGAAGCTTTCTTT CASSSRQWYTEAFF
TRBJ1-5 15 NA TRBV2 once TGTGCCAGCAGTGAACAGGGAGGGCGAGCCCAGCCCCAGCATTTT CASSEQGGRAQPQHF
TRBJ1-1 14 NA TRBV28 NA TGTGCCAGCAGCACCAGGAGTTTAAACACTGAAGCTTTCTTT CASSTRSLNTEAFF
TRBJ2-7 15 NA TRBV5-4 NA TGTGCCAGCAGCCCAACGGGGGATTCTGTCTACGAGCAGTACTTC CASSPTGDSVYEQYF
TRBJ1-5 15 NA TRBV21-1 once TGTGCCAGCACCTACGGGGACAGGGACCATCAGCCCCAGCATTTT CASTYGDRDHQPQHF
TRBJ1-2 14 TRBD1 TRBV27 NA TGTGCCAGCAGTTTAGGGCAGGGGGCCTATGGCTACACCTTC CASSLGQGAYGYTF
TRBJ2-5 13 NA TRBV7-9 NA TGTGCCAGCAGCTTAACTGGGGTAGAGACCCAGTACTTC CASSLTGVETQYF
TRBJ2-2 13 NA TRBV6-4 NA TGTGCCAGCTCGACCGGGGACTCCGGGGAGCTGTTTTTT CASSTGDSGELFF
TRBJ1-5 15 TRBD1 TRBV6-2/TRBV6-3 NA TGTGCCAGCAACCCCCAACAGGGGGCTCGGCAGCCCCAGCATTTT CASNPQQGARQPQHF
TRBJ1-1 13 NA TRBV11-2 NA TGTGCCAGCCGGGGTTGGGGAAAGACTGAAGCTTTCTTT CASRGWGKTEAFF
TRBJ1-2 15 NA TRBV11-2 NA TGTGCCAGCAGCTCACCGGGACGGATAGTCTATGGCTACACCTTC CASSSPGRIVYGYTF
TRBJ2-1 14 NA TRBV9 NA TGTGCCAGCAGCCCGAGGGACTTATACAATGAGCAGTTCTTC CASSPRDLYNEQFF
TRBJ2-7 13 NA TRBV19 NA TGTGCCAGTAGTATAGGAGGGTCCTACGAGCAGTACTTC CASSIGGSYEQYF
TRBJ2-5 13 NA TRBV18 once TGTGCCAGCTCACCACCATCTTCCGAGACCCAGTACTTC CASSPPSSETQYF
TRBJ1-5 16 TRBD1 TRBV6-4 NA TGTGCCAGCAGTGACTCGACAGGGGATAGCAATCAGCCCCAGCATTTT CASSDSTGDSNQPQHF
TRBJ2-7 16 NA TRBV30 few TGTGCCTGGAGTGTAGTGAAGGGGGAGGGATCCTACGAGCAGTACTTC CAWSVVKGEGSYEQYF
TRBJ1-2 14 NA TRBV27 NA TGTGCCAGCAGTTTATCGGGGTTTCGTTATGGCTACACCTTC CASSLSGFRYGYTF
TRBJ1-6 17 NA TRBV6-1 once TGTGCCAGCAGTGAAGCGGGGGTTACGGTATATAATTCACCCCTCCACTTT CASSEAGVTVYNSPLHF
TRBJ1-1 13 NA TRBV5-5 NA TGTGCCAGCAGCCTCTCGACGAACACTGAAGCTTTCTTT CASSLSTNTEAFF
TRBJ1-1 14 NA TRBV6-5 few TGTGCCAGCACCCAATTCCGAGACGGGACTGAAGCTTTCTTT CASTQFRDGTEAFF
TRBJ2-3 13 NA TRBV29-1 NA TGCAGCGTCACCTACGGGGGAGGAGATACGCAGTATTTT CSVTYGGGDTQYF
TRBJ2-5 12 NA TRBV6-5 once TGTGCCAGCGAGCCCCCCCAAGAGACCCAGTACTTC CASEPPQETQYF
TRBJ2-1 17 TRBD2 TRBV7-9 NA TGTGCCAGCAGCCCCGAGGGCGGGGGAGACTCCTACAATGAGCAGTTCTTC CASSPEGGGDSYNEQFF